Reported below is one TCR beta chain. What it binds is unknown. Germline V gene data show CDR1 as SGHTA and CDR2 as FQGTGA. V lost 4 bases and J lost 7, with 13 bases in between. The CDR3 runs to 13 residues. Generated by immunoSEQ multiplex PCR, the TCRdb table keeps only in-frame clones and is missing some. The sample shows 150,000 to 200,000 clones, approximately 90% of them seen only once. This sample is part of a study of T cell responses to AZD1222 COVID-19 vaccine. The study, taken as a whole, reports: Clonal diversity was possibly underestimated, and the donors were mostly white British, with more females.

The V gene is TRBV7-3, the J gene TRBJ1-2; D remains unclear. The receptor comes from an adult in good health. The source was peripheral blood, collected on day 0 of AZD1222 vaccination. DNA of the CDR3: TGTGCCAGCAGCTCCCGGACGGTAATTGGCTACACCTTC. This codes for CASSSRTVIGYTF.